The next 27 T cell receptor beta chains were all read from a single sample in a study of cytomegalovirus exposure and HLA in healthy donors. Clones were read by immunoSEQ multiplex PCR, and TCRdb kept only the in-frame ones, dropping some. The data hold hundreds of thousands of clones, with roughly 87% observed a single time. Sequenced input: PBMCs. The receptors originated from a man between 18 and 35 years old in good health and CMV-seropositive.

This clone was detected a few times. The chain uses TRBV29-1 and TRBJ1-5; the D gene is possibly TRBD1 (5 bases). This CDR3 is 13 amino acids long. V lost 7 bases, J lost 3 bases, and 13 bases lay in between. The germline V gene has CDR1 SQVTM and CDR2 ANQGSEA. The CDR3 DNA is TGCAGCGCCGCAGACAGTTCCAATCAGCCCCAGCATTTT. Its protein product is CSAADSSNQPQHF.

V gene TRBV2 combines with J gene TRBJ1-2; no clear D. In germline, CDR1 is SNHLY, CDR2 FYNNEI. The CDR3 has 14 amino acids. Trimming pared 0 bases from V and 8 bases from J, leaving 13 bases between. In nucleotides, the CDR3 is TGTGCCAGCAGTGAAGCGAGAAACTCCCGGGGCTACACCTTC. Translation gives CASSEARNSRGYTF. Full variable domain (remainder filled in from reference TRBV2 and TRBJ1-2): EPEVTQTPSHQVTQMGQEVILRCVPISNHLYFYWYRQILGQKVEFLVSFYNNEISEKSEIFDDQFSVERPDGSNFTLKIRSTKLEDSAMYFCASSEARNSRGYTFGSGTRLTVV.

CDR3 in amino acids: CATSRAGGRVLRGEQFF. In nucleotides, the CDR3 is TGTGCCACCAGCAGAGCCGGAGGCCGTGTATTACGGGGTGAGCAGTTCTTC. The V and J genes are TRBV15 and TRBJ2-1, with a tentative D call TRBD2 (5 bases). The length of the CDR3 is 17 residues. V lost 1 base to trimming and J lost 9 bases, with 22 bases between them. Germline CDR1 and CDR2: LNHNV and YYDKDF (reference sequence). Supplemented by reference TRBV15 and TRBJ2-1, the full variable domain reads DAMVIQNPRYQVTQFGKPVTLSCSQTLNHNVMYWYQQKSSQAPKLLFHYYDKDFNNEADTPDNFQSRRPNTSFCFLDIRSPGLGDTAMYLCATSRAGGRVLRGEQFFGPGTRLTVL.

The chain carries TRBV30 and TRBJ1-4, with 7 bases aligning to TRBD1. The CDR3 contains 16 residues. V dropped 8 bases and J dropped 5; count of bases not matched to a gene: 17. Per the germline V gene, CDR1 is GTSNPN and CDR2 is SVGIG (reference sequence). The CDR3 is CAAPISRDSSNEKLFF. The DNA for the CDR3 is TGTGCCGCACCCATATCCCGGGACAGTTCAAATGAAAAACTGTTTTTT.

The CDR3 DNA follows: TGTGCCAGCAGCTTGGTTGGGGCTAGCGGGGACGAGCAGTACTTC. This codes for CASSLVGASGDEQYF. The V call is TRBV5-4, the J call TRBJ2-7, with 9 nucleotides matching TRBD2. CDR1 SGHNT and CDR2 YYREEE come from the germline V gene (reference sequence). V was clipped by 0 bases and J by 5 bases; unmatched bases: 6. This CDR3 is 15 amino acids long.

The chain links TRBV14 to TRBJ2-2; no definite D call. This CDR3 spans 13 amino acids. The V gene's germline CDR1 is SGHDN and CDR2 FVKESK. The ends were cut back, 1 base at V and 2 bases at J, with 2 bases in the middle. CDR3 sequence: CASSQANTGELFF. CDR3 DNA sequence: TGTGCCAGCAGCCAAGCTAACACCGGGGAGCTGTTTTTT.

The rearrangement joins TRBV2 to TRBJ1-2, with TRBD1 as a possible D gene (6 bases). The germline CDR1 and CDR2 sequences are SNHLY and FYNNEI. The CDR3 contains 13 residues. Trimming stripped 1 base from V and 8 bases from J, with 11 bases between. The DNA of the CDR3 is TGTGCCAGCAGTGAAGAAGGGGGACGAGGCTACACCTTC. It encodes CASSEEGGRGYTF.

The CDR3 nucleotides read TGTGCCAGCAGTTTCCCCAGACAGGGGCAATATGGCTACACCTTC. It yields the protein CASSFPRQGQYGYTF. This chain links TRBV28 with TRBJ1-2, with 8 bases aligning to TRBD1. Looked up from germline, CDR1 is MDHEN and CDR2 is SYDVKM. The CDR3 consists of 15 residues. The trim removed 3 bases at V and 5 bases at J, leaving 8 bases unmatched.

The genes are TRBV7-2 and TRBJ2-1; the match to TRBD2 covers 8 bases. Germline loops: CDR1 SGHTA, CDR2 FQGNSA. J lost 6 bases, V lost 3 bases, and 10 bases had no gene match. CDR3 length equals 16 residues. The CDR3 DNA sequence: TGTGCCAGCAGCTTTGGTGGAAGCGGGAGTTCCAATGAGCAGTTCTTC. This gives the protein CASSFGGSGSSNEQFF.

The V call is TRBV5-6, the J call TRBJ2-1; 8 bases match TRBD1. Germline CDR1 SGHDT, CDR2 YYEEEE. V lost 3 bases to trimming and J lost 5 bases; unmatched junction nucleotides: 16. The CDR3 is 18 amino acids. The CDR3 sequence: CASSYGTGRSARDNEQFF. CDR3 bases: TGTGCCAGCAGCTACGGGACAGGACGCTCTGCGAGAGACAATGAGCAGTTCTTC.

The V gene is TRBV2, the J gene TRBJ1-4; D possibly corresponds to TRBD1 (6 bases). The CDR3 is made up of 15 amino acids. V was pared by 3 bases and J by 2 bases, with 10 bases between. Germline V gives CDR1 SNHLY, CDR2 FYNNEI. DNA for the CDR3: TGTGCCAGCAGTGACAGGGGAGGGACTAATGAAAAACTGTTTTTT. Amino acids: CASSDRGGTNEKLFF.

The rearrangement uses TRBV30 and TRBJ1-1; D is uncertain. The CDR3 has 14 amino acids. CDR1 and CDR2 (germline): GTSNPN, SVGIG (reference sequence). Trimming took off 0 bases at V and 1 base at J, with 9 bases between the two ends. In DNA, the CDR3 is TGTGCCTGGAGTGTAGACATCGAGAACACTGAAGCTTTCTTT. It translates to CAWSVDIENTEAFF.

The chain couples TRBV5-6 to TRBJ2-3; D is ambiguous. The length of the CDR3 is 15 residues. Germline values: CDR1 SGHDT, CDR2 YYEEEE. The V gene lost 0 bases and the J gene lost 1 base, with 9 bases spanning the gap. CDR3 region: CASSLGGRGTDTQYF. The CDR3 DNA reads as TGTGCCAGCAGCTTGGGGGGTAGGGGCACAGATACGCAGTATTTT.

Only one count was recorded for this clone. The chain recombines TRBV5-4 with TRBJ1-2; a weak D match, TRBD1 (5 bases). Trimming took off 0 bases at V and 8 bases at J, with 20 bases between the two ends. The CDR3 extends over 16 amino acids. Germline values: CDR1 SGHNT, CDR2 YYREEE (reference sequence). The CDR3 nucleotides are TGTGCCAGCAGCTTGGAATCGGGACGGCGAACGGGGGGCTACACCTTC. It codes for CASSLESGRRTGGYTF.

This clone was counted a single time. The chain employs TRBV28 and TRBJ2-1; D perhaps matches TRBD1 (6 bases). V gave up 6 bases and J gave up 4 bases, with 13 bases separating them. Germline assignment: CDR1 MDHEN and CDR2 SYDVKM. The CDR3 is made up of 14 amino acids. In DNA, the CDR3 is TGTGCCAGCAGCAAGCTTACAGGGTACAATGAGCAGTTCTTC. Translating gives CASSKLTGYNEQFF.

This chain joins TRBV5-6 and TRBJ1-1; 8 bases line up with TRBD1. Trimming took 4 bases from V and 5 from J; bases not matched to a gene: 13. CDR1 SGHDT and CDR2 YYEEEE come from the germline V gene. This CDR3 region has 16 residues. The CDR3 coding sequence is TGTGCCAGCAGCCCCGGCGGCAGGGGGCGAGGAACTGAAGCTTTCTTT. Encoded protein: CASSPGGRGRGTEAFF. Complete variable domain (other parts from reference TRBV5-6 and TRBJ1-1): DAGVTQSPTHLIKTRGQQVTLRCSPKSGHDTVSWYQQALGQGPQFIFQYYEEEERQRGNFPDRFSGHQFPNYSSELNVNALLLGDSALYLCASSPGGRGRGTEAFFGQGTRLTVV.

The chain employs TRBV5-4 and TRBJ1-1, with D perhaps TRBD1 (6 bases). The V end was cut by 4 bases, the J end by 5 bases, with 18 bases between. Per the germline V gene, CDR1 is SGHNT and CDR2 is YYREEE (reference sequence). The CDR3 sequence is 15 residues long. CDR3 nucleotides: TGTGCCAGCAGCACGGTGGGGGGCGCAAAGACTGAAGCTTTCTTT. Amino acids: CASSTVGGAKTEAFF.

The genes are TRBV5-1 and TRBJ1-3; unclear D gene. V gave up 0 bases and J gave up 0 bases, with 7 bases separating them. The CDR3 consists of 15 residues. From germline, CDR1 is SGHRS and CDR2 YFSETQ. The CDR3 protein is CASSLETLSGNTIYF. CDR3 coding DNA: TGCGCCAGCAGCTTGGAGACACTCTCTGGAAACACCATATATTTT. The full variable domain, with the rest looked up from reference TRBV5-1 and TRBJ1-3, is KAGVTQTPRYLIKTRGQQVTLSCSPISGHRSVSWYQQTPGQGLQFLFEYFSETQRNKGNFPGRFSGRQFSNSRSEMNVSTLELGDSALYLCASSLETLSGNTIYFGEGSWLTVV.

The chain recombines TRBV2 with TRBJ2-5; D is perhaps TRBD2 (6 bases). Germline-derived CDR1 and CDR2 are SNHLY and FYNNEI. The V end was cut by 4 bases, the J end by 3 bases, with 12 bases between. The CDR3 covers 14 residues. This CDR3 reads CASSVFGGKETQYF. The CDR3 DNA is TGTGCCAGCAGTGTATTCGGCGGGAAAGAGACCCAGTACTTC.

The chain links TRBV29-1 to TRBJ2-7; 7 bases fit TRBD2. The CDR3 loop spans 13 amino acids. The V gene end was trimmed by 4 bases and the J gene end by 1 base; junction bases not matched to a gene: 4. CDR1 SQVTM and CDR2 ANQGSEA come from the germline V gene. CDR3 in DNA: TGCAGCGTTGGGGGGGGACTTTCCTACGAGCAGTACTTC. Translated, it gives CSVGGGLSYEQYF.

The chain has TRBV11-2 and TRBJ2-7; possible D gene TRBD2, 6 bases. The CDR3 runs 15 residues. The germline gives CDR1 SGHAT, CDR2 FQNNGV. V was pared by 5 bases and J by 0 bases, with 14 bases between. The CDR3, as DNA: TGTGCCAGCAGCCCAATGACTAGTTTCTCCTACGAGCAGTACTTC. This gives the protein CASSPMTSFSYEQYF.

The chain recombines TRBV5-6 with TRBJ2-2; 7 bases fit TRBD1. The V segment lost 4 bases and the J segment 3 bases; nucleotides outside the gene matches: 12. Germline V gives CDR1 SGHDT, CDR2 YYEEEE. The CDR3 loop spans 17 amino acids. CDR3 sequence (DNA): TGTGCCAGCAGCGTAGCATTGTTGGGACAGTACACCGGGGAGCTGTTTTTT. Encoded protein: CASSVALLGQYTGELFF.

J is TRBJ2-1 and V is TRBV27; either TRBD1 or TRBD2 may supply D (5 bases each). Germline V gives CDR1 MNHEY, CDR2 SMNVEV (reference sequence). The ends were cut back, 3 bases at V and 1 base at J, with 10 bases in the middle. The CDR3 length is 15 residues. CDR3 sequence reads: CASSLGDPSYNEQFF. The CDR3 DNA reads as TGTGCCAGCAGTTTGGGGGACCCTTCCTACAATGAGCAGTTCTTC.

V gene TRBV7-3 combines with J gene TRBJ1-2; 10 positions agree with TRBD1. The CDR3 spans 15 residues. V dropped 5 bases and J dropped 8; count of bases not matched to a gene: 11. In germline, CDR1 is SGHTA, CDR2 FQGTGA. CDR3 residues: CASSPKPGQGKGYTF. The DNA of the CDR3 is TGTGCCAGCAGCCCAAAACCGGGACAGGGGAAGGGCTACACCTTC.

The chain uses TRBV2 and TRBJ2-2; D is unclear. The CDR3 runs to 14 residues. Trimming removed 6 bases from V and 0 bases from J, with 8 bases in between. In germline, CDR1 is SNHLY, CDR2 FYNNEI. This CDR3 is CASSRHANTGELFF. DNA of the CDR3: TGTGCCAGCAGCCGACACGCGAACACCGGGGAGCTGTTTTTT.

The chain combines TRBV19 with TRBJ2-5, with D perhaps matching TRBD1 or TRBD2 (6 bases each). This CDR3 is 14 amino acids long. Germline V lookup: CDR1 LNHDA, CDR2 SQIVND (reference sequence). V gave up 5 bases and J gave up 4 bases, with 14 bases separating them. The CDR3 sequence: CASSVTGGGETQYF. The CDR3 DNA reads TGTGCCAGTAGTGTAACCGGGGGCGGAGAGACCCAGTACTTC.

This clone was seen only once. The CDR3 DNA is TGTGCCATCAGTGAGTCCCCGGGCCTAGGCGCTTTCTTT. It translates to CAISESPGLGAFF. The genes are TRBV10-3 and TRBJ1-1; D ambiguous. The CDR3 consists of 13 residues. V gave up 0 bases and J gave up 11 bases, with 13 bases separating them. CDR1 is ENHRY and CDR2 is SYGVKD in the germline V gene.